One sample yielded the 7 T cell receptor beta chains listed below, sequenced in a study of T cell repertoires in cytomegalovirus infection. TCRdb re-called the reads with MiXCR, one entry per CDR3 protein. The sample yields more than 650,000 distinct CDR3 sequences, about a third seen once. Material for sequencing was PBMCs. These receptors were obtained from a human donor in good health (CMV status not recorded). Some clones in this sample may be carry-over from other donors' samples.

The genes are TRBV29-1 and TRBJ2-3; TRBD2 aligns across 14 bases. CDR1 is SQVTM, CDR2 ANQGSEA, per germline. This CDR3 region has 16 residues. V trimming: 4 bases; J trimming: 2 bases; junction bases outside the gene matches: 5. As DNA, the CDR3 is TGCAGCGTTGGGGGGACTAGCGGGGGAACCACAGATACGCAGTATTTT. Protein sequence: CSVGGTSGGTTDTQYF.

At least ten counts were recorded for this clonotype. This chain joins TRBV7-8 and TRBJ1-5; no clear D gene. Deletions cut 5 bases from V and 5 bases from J, with 13 bases between. The CDR3 is 14 amino acids. CDR1 is SGHVS and CDR2 is FQNEAQ in the germline V gene. CDR3 region: CASSPTRQDQPQHF. CDR3 sequence (DNA): TGTGCCAGCAGCCCGACGAGGCAAGATCAGCCCCAGCATTTT.

This clonotype was detected a few times. CDR3 sequence reads: CASSRPGQGRDQPQHF. The CDR3 DNA sequence: TGTGCCAGCAGTCGTCCGGGACAGGGGCGCGATCAGCCCCAGCATTTT. V usage is TRBV28 and J usage is TRBJ1-5; 10 bases line up with TRBD1. The CDR3 consists of 16 residues. The ends lost 5 bases at V and 5 bases at J; junction bases unmatched: 9. From germline, CDR1 is MDHEN and CDR2 SYDVKM.

The chain carries TRBV24-1 and TRBJ2-7; D assignment may be TRBD1 or TRBD2 (5 bases each). Germline CDR1 reads KGHDR; CDR2 reads SFDVKD. V was pared by 5 bases and J by 3 bases, with 16 bases between. The CDR3 covers 15 residues. The CDR3 sequence: CATSGDYGGIYEQYF. The CDR3 DNA reads TGTGCCACCAGTGGTGATTATGGGGGAATCTACGAGCAGTACTTC.

This clonotype appeared a few times. The chain recombines TRBV6-1 with TRBJ2-7; TRBD1 aligns across 8 bases. The CDR3 is made up of 13 amino acids. J gave up 6 bases and V 8 bases, and 9 bases lay outside the gene matches. Germline V gene lookup returns CDR1 MNHNS and CDR2 SASEGT. CDR3 protein: CASSGQGRGEQYF. CDR3 coding DNA: TGTGCCAGCTCTGGACAGGGTAGGGGCGAGCAGTACTTC.

This clonotype has at least ten counts. The genes are TRBV7-6 and TRBJ2-7; 7 nucleotides match TRBD1. V lost 5 bases, J lost 6 bases, and 7 bases stayed unmatched. The germline V gene has CDR1 SGHVS and CDR2 FNYEAQ. The CDR3 sequence is 13 residues long. The CDR3 DNA reads as TGTGCCAGCAGCGAAAGGGGGACAGCCGAGCAGTACTTC. Protein sequence: CASSERGTAEQYF.

The J gene is TRBJ2-7, the V gene TRBV20-1; possibly TRBD2 for D (5 bases). From germline, CDR1 is DFQATT and CDR2 SNEGSKA (reference sequence). This CDR3 contains 11 residues. Trimming cost V 3 bases and J 4 bases, with 7 bases left between them. CDR3 region: CSASSGYEQYF. The CDR3 bases are TGCAGTGCTAGTTCGGGGTACGAGCAGTACTTC.